The 3 T cell receptor beta chains below were found in one sample sequenced in a study of Tregs in tolerant kidney transplant recipients. Sequenced by immunoSEQ multiplex PCR; TCRdb stores in-frame clones only, minus some. The top ten hold 0.5% to 0.65% of the sample, which has some 250,000 clones, more than 65% seen once. Sequencing was performed on CD4+ T cells from blood. Receptors originate from a human donor in good health.

This chain connects TRBV2 to TRBJ1-2; possible D gene TRBD1, 5 bases. The germline CDR1 and CDR2 sequences are SNHLY and FYNNEI. This CDR3 comprises 14 residues. Trimming stripped 3 bases from V and 4 bases from J, with 12 bases between. The CDR3 reads CASSEGGTGYGYTF. The CDR3 DNA is TGTGCCAGCAGTGAGGGTGGGACGGGCTATGGCTACACCTTC. Filled out from reference TRBV2 and TRBJ1-2, the complete variable domain reads EPEVTQTPSHQVTQMGQEVILRCVPISNHLYFYWYRQILGQKVEFLVSFYNNEISEKSEIFDDQFSVERPDGSNFTLKIRSTKLEDSAMYFCASSEGGTGYGYTFGSGTRLTVV.

V is TRBV2 and J is TRBJ2-7; 7 positions agree with TRBD1. The CDR3 loop spans 15 amino acids. V was pared by 2 bases and J by 5 bases, with 9 bases of the junction left unmatched. Germline V gene sequence: CDR1 SNHLY, CDR2 FYNNEI. The DNA for the CDR3 is TGTGCCAGCAGTGAAACTAGACAGGGTTTCCACGAGCAGTACTTC. Protein product: CASSETRQGFHEQYF.

The rearrangement joins TRBV19 to TRBJ1-5, with 10 nucleotides matching TRBD1. CDR3 length equals 17 residues. V was clipped by 5 bases and J by 0 bases; unmatched bases: 7. CDR1 is LNHDA and CDR2 is SQIVND in the germline V gene (reference sequence). The CDR3 sequence is CASSWTGGLYSNQPQHF. The CDR3 DNA is TGTGCCAGTAGTTGGACAGGGGGGCTTTATAGCAATCAGCCCCAGCATTTT.